The TCR beta chain described here comes from a study of cytomegalovirus exposure and HLA in healthy donors. The CDR3 is made up of 14 amino acids. J gave up 4 bases and V 6 bases, and 7 bases lay outside the gene matches. CDR1 and CDR2 from the germline V gene are MNHEY and SVGAGI. The primer mix had 60 Vbeta and 13 Jbeta primers. Libraries were prepared by immunoSEQ multiplex PCR; TCRdb keeps only in-frame clonotypes and omits some of them. This sample yields approximately 170,000 clones, of which approximately 73% are seen a single time; 5% to 6.5% belongs to the top ten. V and J are TRBV6-5 and TRBJ2-3, with 7 nucleotides matching TRBD1. Sequenced material: PBMCs. The source of this sequence is a young woman in good health and CMV-seropositive. CDR3 in amino acids: CASSPQGYSDTQYF. CDR3 nucleotides: TGTGCCAGCAGCCCACAGGGGTACTCAGATACGCAGTATTTT.